This record looks at one TCR beta chain sequence and its context. The CDR3 has 12 amino acids. V gave up 5 bases and J gave up 8 bases; unmatched junction bases: 1. This sample is drawn from a study of blood T cell repertoires in COVID-19. Across the study: The United States, Italy and Spain supplied acute and convalescent COVID-19 samples. From T cells, B-cell-depleted T cells, or PBMCs came the material, which was cDNA or gDNA.

Original handling: Amplified reference gene primers provided the basis for estimating nucleated cell counts. Using immunoSEQ multiplex PCR, the repertoire was profiled, and TCRdb retains in-frame clones only, with some absent. V and J calls and clone size follow that table, whereas D and trimming were derived from the DNA. This table holds tens of thousands of clones, around 86% found once. Material: peripheral blood. This sequence was found in a man aged 70 or older with acute or convalescent COVID-19. The genes are TRBV12-3 or TRBV12-4 and TRBJ2-2; 8 nucleotides align to TRBD2. Here the CDR3 DNA reads TGTGCCAGCAGTCGGGGGGGAGGGGAGCTGTTTTTT. Residues: CASSRGGGELFF.